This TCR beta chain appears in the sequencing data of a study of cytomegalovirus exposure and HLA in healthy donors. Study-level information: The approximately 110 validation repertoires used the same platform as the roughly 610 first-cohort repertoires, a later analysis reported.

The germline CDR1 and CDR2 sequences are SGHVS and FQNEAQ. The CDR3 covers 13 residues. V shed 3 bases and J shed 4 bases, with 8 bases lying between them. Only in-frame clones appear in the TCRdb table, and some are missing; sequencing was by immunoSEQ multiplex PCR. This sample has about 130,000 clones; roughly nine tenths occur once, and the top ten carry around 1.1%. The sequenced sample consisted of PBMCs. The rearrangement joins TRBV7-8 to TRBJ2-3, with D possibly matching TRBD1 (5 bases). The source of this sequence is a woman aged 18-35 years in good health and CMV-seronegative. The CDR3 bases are TGTGCCAGCAGCTTGACAGCTGCAGATACGCAGTATTTT. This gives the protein CASSLTAADTQYF.